The rows below give T cell receptor beta chains drawn from one sample of a study of T cells after yellow fever vaccination. MiXCR was run by TCRdb on the 5' RACE reads, yielding one entry per CDR3 protein. The sample has over 200,000 distinct CDR3 sequences; 6.5% to 7.5% are singletons. The sample was CD4+ T cells sorted from PBMCs, taken on the day of the yellow fever booster vaccination. The receptor source for this set is a man aged 25-40 years who received the YFV17D yellow fever vaccine. Both conserved end residues are part of each CDR3. D genes are given only for firm matches. Where a row states a size, it is once, few, many or the class of an expanded clone; other rows omit it.

j_gene	d_gene	v_gene	abundance	len	CDR3aa	CDR3nt
TRBJ2-1	.	TRBV20-1	.	12	CSAKGPDNEQFF	TGCAGTGCTAAGGGACCTGACAATGAGCAGTTCTTC
TRBJ2-4	TRBD1	TRBV7-2	many	16	CASSPFAPGQGNIQYF	TGTGCCAGCAGCCCTTTCGCCCCGGGACAGGGAAACATTCAGTACTTC
TRBJ2-7	TRBD2	TRBV6-2/TRBV6-3	many	20	CASSYRRLAGAHRVSYEQYF	TGTGCCAGCAGTTATAGAAGACTAGCGGGAGCCCATAGAGTTTCCTACGAGCAGTACTTC
TRBJ2-1	.	TRBV5-1	few	15	CASSLGSAWNLEQFF	TGCGCCAGCAGCTTGGGCTCCGCCTGGAACCTTGAGCAGTTCTTC
TRBJ1-6	TRBD1	TRBV5-1	.	17	CASSLDLSGTANSPLHF	TGCGCCAGCAGCTTGGACCTTTCCGGGACAGCCAATTCACCCCTCCACTTT
TRBJ2-7	TRBD2	TRBV5-1	few	14	CASSFEREGYEQYF	TGCGCCAGCAGCTTTGAGCGGGAGGGCTACGAGCAGTACTTC
TRBJ2-1	.	TRBV7-8	many	14	CASTREARYNEQFF	TGTGCCAGCACCAGGGAGGCGCGGTACAATGAGCAGTTCTTC
TRBJ2-2	TRBD2	TRBV28	many	14	CASRKLAVGRELFF	TGTGCCAGCAGGAAACTAGCGGTTGGTCGGGAGCTGTTTTTT
TRBJ2-5	TRBD2	TRBV12-3/TRBV12-4	many	18	CASTHSARGLAVQETQYF	TGTGCCAGCACCCATTCCGCACGGGGACTAGCGGTCCAAGAGACCCAGTACTTC
TRBJ1-1	TRBD1	TRBV20-1	many	15	CSARAQGAMGTEAFF	TGCAGTGCTAGGGCACAGGGGGCGATGGGGACTGAAGCTTTCTTT
TRBJ2-5	TRBD2	TRBV3-1	many	14	CASRRGLAGTTQYF	TGTGCCAGCAGACGAGGACTAGCGGGAACGACCCAGTACTTC
TRBJ2-1	.	TRBV10-3	.	12	CAISGGDNEQFF	TGTGCCATCAGCGGCGGGGACAATGAGCAGTTCTTC
TRBJ2-7	.	TRBV6-1	many	13	CASRTTGTPKQYF	TGTGCCAGCAGGACTACCGGGACCCCGAAGCAGTACTTC
TRBJ2-1	TRBD2	TRBV19	.	19	CASQHISLGLAGTYNEQFF	TGTGCCAGTCAGCATATCTCCCTGGGACTAGCGGGAACTTACAATGAGCAGTTCTTC
TRBJ2-1	.	TRBV18	many	15	CASSPGIASYNEQFF	TGTGCCAGCTCACCAGGGATAGCCTCCTACAATGAGCAGTTCTTC
TRBJ2-3	.	TRBV5-1	few	12	CASSLLADTQYF	TGCGCCAGCAGCTTGTTAGCTGATACGCAGTATTTT
TRBJ2-5	.	TRBV24-1	.	16	CATSGSLSGTRETQYF	TGTGCCACCAGTGGTTCACTGTCGGGGACGCGGGAGACCCAGTACTTC
TRBJ1-1	TRBD1	TRBV7-8	few	16	CASSTLQGTLNTEAFF	TGTGCCAGCAGCACTCTACAGGGGACTCTGAACACTGAAGCTTTCTTT
TRBJ2-4	.	TRBV20-1	many	14	CSASQLAAKNIQYF	TGCAGTGCTTCCCAGTTGGCGGCCAAAAACATTCAGTACTTC
TRBJ2-7	TRBD1	TRBV28	few	16	CASSLPGQGTKDEQYF	TGTGCCAGCAGTCTCCCGGGACAGGGAACTAAGGACGAGCAGTACTTC
TRBJ2-5	.	TRBV20-1	many	13	CSARGVGKETQYF	TGCAGTGCTAGGGGAGTAGGAAAGGAGACCCAGTACTTC
TRBJ2-1	TRBD2	TRBV20-1	few	16	CSARVPGTSGPADRFF	TGCAGTGCTAGAGTACCAGGGACTAGCGGCCCAGCGGATCGGTTCTTC